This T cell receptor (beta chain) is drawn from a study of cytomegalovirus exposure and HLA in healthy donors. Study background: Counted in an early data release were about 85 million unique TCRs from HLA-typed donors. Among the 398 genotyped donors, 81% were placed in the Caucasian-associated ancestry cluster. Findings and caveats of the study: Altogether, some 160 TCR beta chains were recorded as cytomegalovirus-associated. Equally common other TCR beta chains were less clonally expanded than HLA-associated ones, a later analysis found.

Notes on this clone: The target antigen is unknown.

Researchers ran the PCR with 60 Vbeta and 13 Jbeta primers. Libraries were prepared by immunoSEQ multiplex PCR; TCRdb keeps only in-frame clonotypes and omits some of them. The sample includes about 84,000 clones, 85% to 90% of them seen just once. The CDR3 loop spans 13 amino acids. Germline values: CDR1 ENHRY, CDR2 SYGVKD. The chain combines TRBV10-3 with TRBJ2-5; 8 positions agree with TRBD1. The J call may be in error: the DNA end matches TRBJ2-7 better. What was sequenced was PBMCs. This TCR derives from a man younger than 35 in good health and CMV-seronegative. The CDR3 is CAISPGQAYEQYF. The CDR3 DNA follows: TGTGCCATCTCACCGGGACAGGCCTACGAGCAGTACTTC.